This TCR beta chain was retrieved from a study of blood T cell repertoires in COVID-19. As for the study in general: Some COVID-19 samples were acute and others convalescent; all came from the United States, Italy and Spain. In each case, the material was cDNA or gDNA derived from T cells, B-cell-depleted T cells, or PBMCs.

As handled by the study authors: For nucleated cells, counts were estimated from reference gene primer amplification. Sequencing used immunoSEQ multiplex PCR; TCRdb keeps in-frame clones, though not all of them. D and trimming were read from the DNA, whereas the V and J calls and clone size are those reported in that table. This sample has some 96,000 clones, with 85% found just once. The TCR was taken from a human donor in a cohort sampled during active COVID-19. The source material was peripheral blood.

The CDR3, as DNA: TGTGCCAGCAGCTTAGTGGGTTTGCGGGGGGGACAAGAGACCCAGTACTTC. Its translation: CASSLVGLRGGQETQYF. The chain combines TRBV11-2 with TRBJ2-5; 9 nucleotides agree with TRBD2. Germline trimming cut 1 base from V and 2 bases from J; bases unmatched to any gene: 8. The CDR3 covers 17 residues. Germline assignment: CDR1 SGHAT and CDR2 FQNNGV.